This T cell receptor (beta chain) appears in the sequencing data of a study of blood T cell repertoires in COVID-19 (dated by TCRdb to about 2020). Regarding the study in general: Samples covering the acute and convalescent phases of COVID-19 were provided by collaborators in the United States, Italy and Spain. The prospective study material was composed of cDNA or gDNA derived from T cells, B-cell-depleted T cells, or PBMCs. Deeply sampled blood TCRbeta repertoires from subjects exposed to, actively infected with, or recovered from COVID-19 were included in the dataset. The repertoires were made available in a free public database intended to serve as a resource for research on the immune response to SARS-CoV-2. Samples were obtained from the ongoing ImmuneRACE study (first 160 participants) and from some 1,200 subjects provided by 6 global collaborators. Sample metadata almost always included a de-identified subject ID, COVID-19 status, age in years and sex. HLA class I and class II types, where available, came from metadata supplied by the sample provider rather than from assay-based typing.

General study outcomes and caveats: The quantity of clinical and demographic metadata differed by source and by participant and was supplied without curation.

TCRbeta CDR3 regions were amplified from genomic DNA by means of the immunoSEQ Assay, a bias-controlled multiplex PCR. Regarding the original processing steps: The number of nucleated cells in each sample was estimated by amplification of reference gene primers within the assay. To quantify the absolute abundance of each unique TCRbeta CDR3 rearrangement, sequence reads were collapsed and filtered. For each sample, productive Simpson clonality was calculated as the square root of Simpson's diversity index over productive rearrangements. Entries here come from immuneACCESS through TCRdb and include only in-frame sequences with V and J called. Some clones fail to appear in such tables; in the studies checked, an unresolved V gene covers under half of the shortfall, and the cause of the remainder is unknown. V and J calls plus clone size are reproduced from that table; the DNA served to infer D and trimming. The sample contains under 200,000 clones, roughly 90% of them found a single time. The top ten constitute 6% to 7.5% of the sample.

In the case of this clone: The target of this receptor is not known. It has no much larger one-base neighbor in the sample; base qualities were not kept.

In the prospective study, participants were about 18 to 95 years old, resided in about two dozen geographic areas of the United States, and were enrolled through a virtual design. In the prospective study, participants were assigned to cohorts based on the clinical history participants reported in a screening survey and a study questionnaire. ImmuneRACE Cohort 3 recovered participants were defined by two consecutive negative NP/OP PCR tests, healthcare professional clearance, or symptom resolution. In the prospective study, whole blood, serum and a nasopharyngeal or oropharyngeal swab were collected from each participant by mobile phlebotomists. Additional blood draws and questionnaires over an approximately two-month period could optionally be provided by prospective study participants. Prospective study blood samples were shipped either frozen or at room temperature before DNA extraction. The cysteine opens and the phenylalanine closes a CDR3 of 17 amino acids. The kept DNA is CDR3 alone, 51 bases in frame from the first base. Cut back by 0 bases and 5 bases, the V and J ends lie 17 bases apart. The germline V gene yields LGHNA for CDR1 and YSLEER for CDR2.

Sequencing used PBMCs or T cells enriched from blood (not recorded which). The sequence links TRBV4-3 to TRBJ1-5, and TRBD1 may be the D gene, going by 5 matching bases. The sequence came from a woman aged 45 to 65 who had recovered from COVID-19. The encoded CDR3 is CASSQDYGRGSHQPQHF. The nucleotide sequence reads TGCGCCAGCAGCCAAGATTATGGGCGGGGGTCCCATCAGCCCCAGCATTTT.